The T cell receptor (beta chain) under discussion was sequenced for a study of blood T cell repertoires in COVID-19. At the level of the study: The United States, Italy and Spain supplied acute and convalescent COVID-19 samples. From T cells, B-cell-depleted T cells, or PBMCs came the material, which was cDNA or gDNA.

Authors' methods: Estimation of nucleated cell counts relied on the amplification of reference gene primers. Using immunoSEQ multiplex PCR, the repertoire was profiled, and TCRdb retains in-frame clones only, with some absent. V and J calls and clone size are those listed in that table; D and trimming were worked out from the DNA. This table has roughly 300,000 clones, around 90% appearing once. The CDR3 consists of 19 residues. Trimming left V 1 base short and J 4 bases short, with 20 bases between. CDR1 is LGHNA, CDR2 YSLEER, per germline. This TCR derives from a man between 18 and 29 years old with active or convalescent COVID-19. Sequenced sample: peripheral blood. The chain has TRBV4-3 and TRBJ2-6; TRBD1 might be the D (6 bases). The CDR3 here is CASSQGSGAGSRGANVLTF. As DNA, the CDR3 is TGCGCCAGCAGCCAAGGCTCAGGGGCCGGCTCGCGGGGGGCCAACGTCCTGACTTTC.